The present T cell receptor beta chain was sequenced within a study of post-analysis software for immune sequencing data. Across the study: Included among the disease courses, which were recorded for the cohort, were relapsing-remitting, secondary progressive and progressive-relapsing multiple sclerosis.

TCR beta cDNA libraries included unique molecular identifiers. A population of about 1 to 11 million T cells gave rise to a few hundred thousand cDNA molecules. One entry per CDR3 protein results from TCRdb running MiXCR on the PCR reads. This table has about 810,000 distinct CDR3 sequences, approximately 53% appearing once. There are a few counts of this clonotype. Antigen unknown. Study results and limitations: The five TRBV segments detected at higher frequency in patients than in controls included TRBV5-6, TRBV5-1 and TRBV20-1. Those samples that were prepared in the same batch co-clustered strongly by F measure. A significant reduction in normalized Chao1 diversity was observed in multiple sclerosis patients versus controls.

Germline CDR1 reads SQVTM; CDR2 reads ANQGSEA. CDR3 length equals 13 residues. Trimming stripped 6 bases from V and 5 bases from J, with 15 bases between. The sequence was obtained from a girl between 10 and 17 years old with multiple sclerosis. The specimen was blood. The chain uses TRBV29-1 and TRBJ2-3; TRBD2 is a possible D gene (5 bases). The CDR3 sequence: CSVLALRQDTQYF. CDR3 nucleotide sequence: TGCAGCGTGCTAGCCCTTCGTCAAGATACGCAGTATTTT.